The 25 T cell receptor beta chains below all came from one sample that was sequenced in a study of blood T cell repertoires in COVID-19. Measured with immunoSEQ multiplex PCR; TCRdb has only the in-frame clones, and not every one. The sample has 150,000 to 200,000 clones, 86% seen once. The source material was peripheral blood. The receptors originated from a man between 65 and 85 years old with active or convalescent COVID-19.

The rearrangement joins TRBV30 to TRBJ1-2; D is unresolved. Germline V gives CDR1 GTSNPN, CDR2 SVGIG (reference sequence). The CDR3 runs 18 residues. Trimming cost V 2 bases and J 4 bases, with 26 bases left between them. The CDR3, as DNA: TGTGCCTGGAGTATTACCCCAAGACACCTGGGAGTTCGCTATGGCTACACCTTC. Encoded protein: CAWSITPRHLGVRYGYTF. The whole variable domain, remainder taken from reference TRBV30 and TRBJ1-2, is SQTIHQWPATLVQPVGSPLSLECTVEGTSNPNLYWYRQAAGRGLQLLFYSVGIGQISSEVPQNLSASRPQDRQFILSSKKLLLSDSGFYLCAWSITPRHLGVRYGYTFGSGTRLTVV.

The genes are TRBV19 and TRBJ1-1; 11 bases align to TRBD1. The CDR3 totals 14 residues. Germline values: CDR1 LNHDA, CDR2 SQIVND (reference sequence). V gave up 8 bases and J gave up 7 bases; unmatched junction bases: 9. CDR3 sequence (DNA): TGTGCCAGTTTGAATCCGGGACAGGGGGTTGAAGCTTTCTTT. This gives the protein CASLNPGQGVEAFF.

This chain connects TRBV7-2 to TRBJ1-1, with D unclear. The CDR3 loop spans 18 amino acids. The V gene's germline CDR1 is SGHTA and CDR2 FQGNSA. V was clipped by 0 bases and J by 1 base, with 18 bases between them. CDR3: CASSLARRREQQNTEAFF. CDR3 DNA sequence: TGTGCCAGCAGCTTAGCCCGGAGACGGGAACAGCAGAACACTGAAGCTTTCTTT.

The V call is TRBV5-1, the J call TRBJ1-4; TRBD1 matches 8 bases. The CDR3 is made up of 14 amino acids. Germline-derived CDR1 and CDR2 are SGHRS and YFSETQ. J was trimmed by 8 bases and V by 2 bases; bases with no gene match: 5. This CDR3 is CASSLGQGGEKLFF. The CDR3 DNA reads as TGCGCCAGCAGCTTAGGACAGGGTGGAGAAAAACTGTTTTTT.

V is TRBV7-9 and J is TRBJ1-2, with a possible D match to TRBD1 (5 bases). The CDR3 is 15 residues long. Trimming left V 5 bases short and J 4 bases short, with 17 bases between. Germline CDR1 and CDR2: SEHNR and FQNEAQ (reference sequence). CDR3 DNA: TGTGCCAGCAGCGGCGGTGGGGGGTTGGGCTATGGCTACACCTTC. Protein product: CASSGGGGLGYGYTF. Supplemented by reference TRBV7-9 and TRBJ1-2, the full variable domain reads DTGVSQNPRHKITKRGQNVTFRCDPISEHNRLYWYRQTLGQGPEFLTYFQNEAQLEKSRLLSDRFSAERPKGSFSTLEIQRTEQGDSAMYLCASSGGGGLGYGYTFGSGTRLTVV.

This chain uses TRBV19 with TRBJ2-7; 10 positions match TRBD2. The CDR3 sequence is 15 residues long. Germline loops: CDR1 LNHDA, CDR2 SQIVND (reference sequence). V trimming: 6 bases; J trimming: 4 bases; junction bases outside the gene matches: 9. The CDR3 here is CASSGEHSGRYEQYF. The DNA of the CDR3 is TGTGCCAGTAGCGGGGAACATAGCGGGAGGTACGAGCAGTACTTC.

The V and J genes are TRBV5-1 and TRBJ2-5, with D uncertain. The germline CDR1 and CDR2 sequences are SGHRS and YFSETQ. The CDR3 is 13 residues long. V shed 0 bases and J shed 5 bases, with 8 bases lying between them. The CDR3 sequence: CASSLGSWETQYF. DNA for the CDR3: TGCGCCAGCAGCTTGGGGAGTTGGGAGACCCAGTACTTC.

The rearrangement links TRBV28 to TRBJ1-2; possibly TRBD1 for D (5 bases). With 6 bases removed from V and 2 bases from J, the gap between germline ends came to 13 bases. Germline V gives CDR1 MDHEN, CDR2 SYDVKM. This CDR3 has 14 residues. CDR3 in amino acids: CASSLTAPNYGYTF. The CDR3 region has the DNA TGTGCCAGCAGCCTGACAGCCCCCAACTATGGCTACACCTTC.

The gene calls are TRBV27 and TRBJ2-1; D might be TRBD2 (6 bases). The germline V and J ends were trimmed by 2 bases and 0 bases, with 11 bases remaining between them. This CDR3 is 16 amino acids long. Looked up from germline, CDR1 is MNHEY and CDR2 is SMNVEV (reference sequence). This CDR3 is CASSLLRGSSYNEQFF. DNA for the CDR3: TGTGCCAGCAGTTTACTTCGGGGGAGCTCCTACAATGAGCAGTTCTTC.

This rearrangement joins TRBV6-5 to TRBJ1-2; 12 bases agree with TRBD1. V trimming: 6 bases; J trimming: 8 bases; junction bases outside the gene matches: 7. This CDR3 region has 14 residues. Germline V CDR1 and CDR2: MNHEY, SVGAGI. The CDR3 region has the DNA TGTGCCAGCAGCCTCTCCGGGACAGGGGGCGGCTACACCTTC. Amino acids: CASSLSGTGGGYTF.

This chain uses TRBV11-2 with TRBJ1-5; D is ambiguous. This CDR3 spans 14 amino acids. Per germline, CDR1 SGHAT and CDR2 FQNNGV. Trimming took off 2 bases at V and 2 bases at J, with 7 bases between the two ends. Here the CDR3 reads CASSLHSGNQPQHF. The DNA for the CDR3 is TGTGCCAGCAGCTTACATAGCGGCAATCAGCCCCAGCATTTT.

This clone has only a few counts. This chain uses TRBV9 with TRBJ1-1, with TRBD1 as a possible D gene (6 bases). V lost 5 bases to trimming and J lost 5 bases, with 19 bases between them. The CDR3 length is 15 residues. Germline CDR1 is SGDLS and CDR2 is YYNGEE. CDR3 DNA: TGTGCCAGCAGTGAGCGCGAGGGGGAGAGGACTGAAGCTTTCTTT. This gives the protein CASSEREGERTEAFF.

The genes are TRBV7-2 and TRBJ1-2; the match to TRBD1 covers 10 bases. Losses at the gene ends were 5 bases for V and 0 bases for J; bases not matched to a gene: 3. The CDR3 totals 15 residues. Germline CDR1 SGHTA, CDR2 FQGNSA. As DNA, the CDR3 is TGTGCCAGCAGCAGGACAGGGGGACCTAACTATGGCTACACCTTC. As protein: CASSRTGGPNYGYTF.

The chain is built from TRBV28 and TRBJ1-6, with D perhaps TRBD1 (5 bases). The CDR3 is made up of 17 amino acids. Germline V gives CDR1 MDHEN, CDR2 SYDVKM. V was clipped by 8 bases and J by 3 bases, with 20 bases between them. The CDR3 bases are TGTGCCAGCGGGGGATTGGGGGGGTCTCTCTATAATTCACCCCTCCACTTT. Amino acids: CASGGLGGSLYNSPLHF.

About this clone: Other DNA sequences in this sample translate to the same CDR3. The chain joins TRBV18 to TRBJ1-4; 7 nucleotides line up with TRBD1. V lost 2 bases to trimming and J lost 6 bases; unmatched junction nucleotides: 6. The germline gives CDR1 KGHSH, CDR2 LQKENI. The CDR3 is 15 amino acids. CDR3 amino acids: CASSPSSRGDEKLFF. CDR3 bases: TGTGCCAGCTCACCATCGTCCAGGGGGGATGAAAAACTGTTTTTT.

The rearrangement joins TRBV5-1 to TRBJ2-5; D is possibly TRBD2 (5 bases). CDR3 length equals 14 residues. V lost 3 bases and J lost 5, with 14 bases in between. From germline, CDR1 is SGHRS and CDR2 YFSETQ. CDR3 nucleotides: TGCGCCAGCAGCTGGACTGGCCGAGGGGAGACCCAGTACTTC. It yields the protein CASSWTGRGETQYF.

This clone came up many times. The chain couples TRBV5-6 to TRBJ1-2, with a weak D call TRBD1 (6 bases). Germline V lookup: CDR1 SGHDT, CDR2 YYEEEE. With 6 bases removed from V and 0 bases from J, the gap between germline ends came to 15 bases. The CDR3 contains 15 residues. CDR3 protein: CASTVRTAPNYGYTF. For the CDR3, the DNA is TGTGCCAGCACCGTCCGGACAGCTCCTAACTATGGCTACACCTTC. The variable domain in full, with the rest retrieved from reference TRBV5-6 and TRBJ1-2, is DAGVTQSPTHLIKTRGQQVTLRCSPKSGHDTVSWYQQALGQGPQFIFQYYEEEERQRGNFPDRFSGHQFPNYSSELNVNALLLGDSALYLCASTVRTAPNYGYTFGSGTRLTVV.

The rearrangement joins TRBV13 to TRBJ2-7; 7 bases agree with TRBD1. V trimming: 1 base; J trimming: 5 bases; junction bases outside the gene matches: 5. Germline-derived CDR1 and CDR2 are PRHDT and FYEKMQ (reference sequence). The CDR3 is 14 residues long. This CDR3 reads CASSLEQGSHEQYF. The CDR3 DNA reads TGTGCCAGCAGCTTAGAACAGGGGTCCCACGAGCAGTACTTC.

This rearrangement joins TRBV9 to TRBJ2-3, with 8 bases fitting TRBD1. The CDR3 runs 17 residues. The V gene's germline CDR1 is SGDLS and CDR2 YYNGEE. Unmatched junction bases numbered 12, after V lost 4 bases and J lost 2 bases. CDR3 in DNA: TGTGCCAGCAGCTCCCACGCAGGGGGCCCCATCACAGATACGCAGTATTTT. This sequence encodes CASSSHAGGPITDTQYF.

The chain uses TRBV7-8 and TRBJ2-2, with D maybe TRBD2 (6 bases). The CDR3 has 15 amino acids. With 7 bases removed from V and 5 bases from J, the gap between germline ends came to 17 bases. CDR1 and CDR2 (germline): SGHVS, FQNEAQ. CDR3 nucleotide sequence: TGTGCCAGCATCCTATGGGGGGTGCGGACCGGGGAGCTGTTTTTT. Protein sequence: CASILWGVRTGELFF.

The chain is built from TRBV3-1 (or the pseudogene TRBV3-2) and TRBJ1-6, with 11 bases matching TRBD1. Germline V gene sequence: CDR1 LGHDT, CDR2 YNNKEL (reference sequence). The V and J ends lost 2 bases and 9 bases, in that order; junction bases with no gene match: 3. The CDR3 has 15 amino acids. The CDR3 region has the DNA TGTGCCAGCAGCCAACCCGGGACAGGGGGTTCACCCCTCCACTTT. Protein sequence: CASSQPGTGGSPLHF.

The V and J genes are TRBV10-3 and TRBJ1-2, with D possibly being TRBD1 (5 bases). Trimming removed 2 bases at V and 6 bases at J, with 13 bases between. The CDR3 runs to 14 residues. Germline V gene data show CDR1 as ENHRY and CDR2 as SYGVKD. The CDR3 coding sequence is TGTGCCATCAGTGAGAAGGGGATAGGAGATGGCTACACCTTC. Amino acids: CAISEKGIGDGYTF.

The J gene is TRBJ2-1, the V gene TRBV27; 7 positions agree with TRBD1. The CDR3 totals 16 residues. Germline V gene data show CDR1 as MNHEY and CDR2 as SMNVEV (reference sequence). The J segment lost 0 bases and the V segment lost 7 bases, leaving 9 bases of the junction unmatched. For the CDR3, the DNA is TGTGCCAGCATAGTTACAGGGGCTAGCTCCTACAATGAGCAGTTCTTC. This gives the protein CASIVTGASSYNEQFF.

The V and J genes are TRBV18 and TRBJ1-4; 8 nucleotides line up with TRBD1. The CDR3 loop spans 14 amino acids. J lost 4 bases, V lost 3 bases, and 1 base had no gene match. Germline CDR1 reads KGHSH; CDR2 reads LQKENI. CDR3 protein: CASSPDRVNEKLFF. CDR3 in DNA: TGTGCCAGCTCACCGGACAGGGTTAATGAAAAACTGTTTTTT.

This chain connects TRBV11-2 to TRBJ1-2; D possibly corresponds to TRBD1 (6 bases). The germline V gene encodes CDR1 SGHAT and CDR2 FQNNGV. The CDR3 spans 14 residues. The V end lost 6 bases, the J end lost 8 bases, and 19 bases lay between the germline ends. The CDR3 DNA sequence: TGTGCCAGCAGATCGGACAGTGCCTCTCGGGGCTACACCTTC. Translated: CASRSDSASRGYTF.